This T cell receptor (beta chain) derives from a study of blood T cell repertoires in COVID-19 (TCRdb year 2020). Regarding the study in general: Samples from collaborators originated in the United States, Italy and Spain and spanned both the acute and convalescent phases of COVID-19. A freely available public database, intended as a resource for researchers studying the immune response to SARS-CoV-2, is where the repertoires were released. The samples were drawn from the first 160 participants of the ongoing ImmuneRACE study and from over 950 subjects provided by 6 global collaborators. A de-identified subject ID, COVID-19 status, age in years and sex were almost always included in the sample metadata. Where available, HLA class I and class II types were taken from metadata supplied by the sample provider and were not determined by assay-based typing. The material from the prospective study consisted of cDNA or gDNA derived from T cells, B-cell-depleted T cells, or PBMCs. Deeply sampled blood TCRbeta repertoires from subjects exposed to, actively infected with, or recovered from COVID-19 were included in the dataset. General findings and caveats noted by the study authors: How much clinical and demographic metadata was included differed by source and by participant, and the metadata was provided uncurated.

CDR1 SGHDT and CDR2 YYEEEE were looked up in the germline V gene. For this chain, trimming is 8 bases at the V end and 2 bases at the J end, and the number of junction bases without a gene match is 8. The CDR3, from cysteine to phenylalanine, totals 14 residues. CDR3 DNA only is kept here, 42 bases in frame from base 1. Remarks on this clone: The clone's antigen remains unknown. Base qualities are not provided; no much larger clone lies one nucleotide away.

TCRbeta CDR3 regions were amplified from genomic DNA by means of the immunoSEQ Assay, a bias-controlled multiplex PCR. The source study handled its data this way. The number of nucleated cells in each sample was estimated by amplification of reference gene primers within the assay. To quantify the absolute abundance of each unique TCRbeta CDR3 rearrangement, sequence reads were collapsed and filtered. For each sample, productive Simpson clonality was calculated as the square root of Simpson's diversity index across productive rearrangements. In TCRdb, the immuneACCESS table is reduced to in-frame sequences with V and J assigned. These tables do not hold every clone; where another copy was compared, an unresolved V gene accounts for under half, and the others remain unexplained. For V, J and clone size, that table is used; D and trimming come from the DNA. For this sample there are over 200,000 clones; 81% appear just once. The leading ten clones occupy approximately 8% of the sample.

The collaborating institutions used their own protocols to collect whole blood in K2EDTA tubes. For TCRbeta analysis, collaborators shipped samples as frozen whole blood, isolated PBMCs, or DNA extracted from either of those sample types. The source of this sequence is a woman over 75 with acute or convalescent COVID-19. The chain employs TRBV5-6 and TRBJ1-2; TRBD1 agrees with 8 junctional bases. The sample comprised peripheral blood. CDR3 sequence: CASGQGDQNYGYTF. The DNA is TGTGCCAGTGGACAGGGAGACCAAAACTATGGCTACACCTTC. Outside the CDR3, residues come from the reference TRBV5-6 and TRBJ1-2 proteins, so the full variable domain is: DAGVTQSPTHLIKTRGQQVTLRCSPKSGHDTVSWYQQALGQGPQFIFQYYEEEERQRGNFPDRFSGHQFPNYSSELNVNALLLGDSALYLCASGQGDQNYGYTFGSGTRLTVV.